The 29 T cell receptor beta chains below all came from one sample that was sequenced in a study of regulatory T cells in long-lasting Graves disease. HTBI primers from iRepertoire and Arm-PCR of CDR3 regions yielded the TCR beta libraries. In TCRdb, the multiplex PCR reads were re-called with MiXCR into one record per CDR3 protein. The table includes approximately 300,000 distinct CDR3 sequences, over 15% detected once. The time point here: newly diagnosed GD, antithyroid drugs for less than 3 months. With RNA extracted from PBMCs as input, the TCR library was made. The material sequenced was peripheral blood mononuclear cells (PBMCs), taken at new diagnosis, from a patient treated with antithyroid drugs. These receptors all stem from a female donor with Graves disease.

This clonotype was picked up many times. This chain links TRBV7-9 with TRBJ2-2; D gene unclear. CDR1 and CDR2 from the germline V gene are SEHNR and FQNEAQ (reference sequence). V lost 7 bases, J lost 5 bases, and 14 bases lay in between. The CDR3 length is 14 residues. CDR3: CASTPNYETGELFF. The CDR3 DNA follows: TGTGCCAGCACCCCGAATTACGAAACCGGGGAGCTGTTTTTT. The full variable domain, rest sourced from reference TRBV7-9 and TRBJ2-2, is DTGVSQNPRHKITKRGQNVTFRCDPISEHNRLYWYRQTLGQGPEFLTYFQNEAQLEKSRLLSDRFSAERPKGSFSTLEIQRTEQGDSAMYLCASTPNYETGELFFGEGSRLTVL.

J is TRBJ2-1 and V is TRBV11-2; tentative D call: TRBD2 (5 bases). The CDR3 extends over 11 amino acids. V lost 6 bases and J 9 bases, leaving 9 bases between the germline ends. Germline V gene lookup returns CDR1 SGHAT and CDR2 FQNNGV. The CDR3 loop is CASRSGVEQFF. The CDR3 region has the DNA TGTGCCAGCAGGAGCGGAGTTGAGCAGTTCTTC.

This clonotype showed up many times. Written as DNA, the CDR3 is TGTGCCAGCAGTGAAGGGCAGACAAACACTGAAGCTTTCTTT. This gives the protein CASSEGQTNTEAFF. This sequence joins TRBV2 and TRBJ1-1; D is ambiguous. This CDR3 has 14 residues. Germline CDR1 reads SNHLY; CDR2 reads FYNNEI. V lost 1 base and J 2 bases, leaving 8 bases between the germline ends.

This clonotype appeared many times. V and J are TRBV11-3 and TRBJ1-1, with a possible D match to TRBD1 (5 bases). The CDR3 has 16 amino acids. Trimming stripped 0 bases from V and 4 bases from J, with 15 bases between. Germline V CDR1 and CDR2: SGHNT, YENEEA. In nucleotides, the CDR3 is TGTGCCAGCAGCTTAGAGGCGGCCAGGGACTTCACTGAAGCTTTCTTT. It yields the protein CASSLEAARDFTEAFF.

This clonotype was observed many times. The rearrangement uses TRBV12-3 or TRBV12-4 and TRBJ2-5, with 12 bases lining up with TRBD2. The CDR3 contains 17 residues. Germline trimming cut 6 bases from V and 2 bases from J; bases unmatched to any gene: 10. The CDR3 sequence is CASRLSTSGREQETQYF. The CDR3 DNA follows: TGTGCCAGCAGGCTGTCGACTAGCGGGAGAGAGCAAGAGACCCAGTACTTC.

In its sample, this clonotype was seen a few times. The chain carries TRBV6-2 or TRBV6-3 and TRBJ2-1, with TRBD2 matching over 7 bases. Germline CDR1 reads MNHEY; CDR2 reads SVGEGT. The CDR3 extends over 14 amino acids. J was trimmed by 8 bases and V by 5 bases; bases with no gene match: 9. The CDR3 region has the DNA TGTGCCAGCAGTAACCCGACTAGCCCTCATGAGCAGTTCTTC. Its translation is CASSNPTSPHEQFF.

This chain joins TRBV2 and TRBJ1-5; 7 bases fit TRBD1. Unmatched junction bases numbered 13, after V lost 6 bases and J lost 2 bases. Germline V gives CDR1 SNHLY, CDR2 FYNNEI. This CDR3 has 17 amino acids. For the CDR3, the DNA is TGTGCCAGCAGCCAAGATTTCGTAGGGGGCGGCAATCAGCCCCAGCATTTT. Its protein is CASSQDFVGGGNQPQHF.

The rearrangement links TRBV7-2 to TRBJ2-1, with D possibly TRBD1 on 5 matching bases. Germline V CDR1 and CDR2: SGHTA, FQGNSA. The CDR3 is 12 amino acids. V was cut by 4 bases and J by 9 bases, with 10 bases left in between. The CDR3 sequence is CASSSFRGEQFF. In DNA form, the CDR3 reads TGTGCCAGCAGCTCCTTTAGGGGTGAGCAGTTCTTC.

This clonotype was recorded many times. The chain carries TRBV18 and TRBJ2-3; D is unresolved. The CDR3 extends over 15 amino acids. In germline, CDR1 is KGHSH, CDR2 LQKENI. Trimming cost V 6 bases and J 1 base, with 14 bases left between them. The chain's CDR3 is CASSETTRGTDTQYF. CDR3 bases: TGTGCCAGCTCGGAAACTACACGCGGCACAGATACGCAGTATTTT.

The chain links TRBV28 to TRBJ2-1; TRBD2 aligns across 7 bases. Germline V gene data show CDR1 as MDHEN and CDR2 as SYDVKM. This CDR3 is built from 16 residues. Unmatched junction bases numbered 12, after V lost 6 bases and J lost 4 bases. CDR3 residues: CASRITSGKKYNEQFF. The DNA for the CDR3 is TGTGCCAGCAGAATAACAAGCGGGAAAAAGTACAATGAGCAGTTCTTC.

This clonotype has only one observation. A far larger clone lies a single base away; this is likely a read error. V is TRBV11-2 and J is TRBJ1-1; TRBD1 might be the D (6 bases). V was shortened by 5 bases and J by 3 bases, with 16 bases between the two germline ends. Germline CDR1 and CDR2: SGHAT and FQNNGV. The CDR3 is 15 residues long. The CDR3: CASSPARGGYTEAFF. The CDR3, as DNA: TGTGCCAGCAGCCCTGCCCGAGGGGGTTACACTGAAGCTTTCTTT.

In its sample, this clonotype was seen many times. This chain connects TRBV12-3 or TRBV12-4 to TRBJ2-5; D perhaps matches TRBD1 (5 bases). The CDR3 consists of 14 residues. The V and J ends lost 2 bases and 2 bases respectively, with 9 bases between them. The CDR3 sequence is CASSLRTSQETQYF. The CDR3 nucleotides are TGTGCCAGCAGTTTAAGGACAAGTCAAGAGACCCAGTACTTC.

With respect to this clonotype: A much larger clone differs by one base, so this may be a read error. The rearrangement links TRBV12-3 or TRBV12-4 to TRBJ2-4; D not resolved. With the DNA end fitting TRBJ2-5 better, the J assignment may be wrong. The CDR3 spans 16 residues. CDR3 sequence (DNA): TGTGCCAGCAGTATACGACAATGGCTTCAGCCAGAGACCCAGTACTTC. Amino acids: CASSIRQWLQPETQYF.

This clonotype was found a few times. J is TRBJ1-2 and V is TRBV5-1; D is unresolved. V lost 4 bases to trimming and J lost 5 bases, with 18 bases between them. The CDR3 length is 15 residues. Germline assignment: CDR1 SGHRS and CDR2 YFSETQ. The CDR3, as DNA: TGCGCCAGCAGCCCCAACCTGGACGGAGGATATGGCTACACCTTC. Its translation is CASSPNLDGGYGYTF.

The chain has TRBV5-1 and TRBJ1-6, with 10 bases lining up with TRBD1. From germline, CDR1 is SGHRS and CDR2 YFSETQ. This CDR3 is 16 amino acids long. V dropped 2 bases and J dropped 6; count of bases not matched to a gene: 5. DNA for the CDR3: TGCGCCAGCAGCTTAAATGGACAGGGGGTTAATTCACCCCTCCACTTT. Translation gives CASSLNGQGVNSPLHF. Variable domain in full (rest from reference TRBV5-1 and TRBJ1-6): KAGVTQTPRYLIKTRGQQVTLSCSPISGHRSVSWYQQTPGQGLQFLFEYFSETQRNKGNFPGRFSGRQFSNSRSEMNVSTLELGDSALYLCASSLNGQGVNSPLHFGNGTRLTVT.

This clonotype was observed at least ten times. The rearrangement joins TRBV28 to TRBJ2-7; the D gene is possibly TRBD2 (7 bases). Germline V gene lookup returns CDR1 MDHEN and CDR2 SYDVKM. The CDR3 extends over 13 amino acids. The V and J ends lost 7 bases and 9 bases respectively, with 19 bases between them. The CDR3 sequence: CASTLRGGARQYF. The CDR3 DNA reads TGTGCCAGCACCCTGCGAGGGGGGGCTCGGCAGTACTTC. The whole variable domain, filled in from reference TRBV28 and TRBJ2-7, reads DVKVTQSSRYLVKRTGEKVFLECVQDMDHENMFWYRQDPGLGLRLIYFSYDVKMKEKGDIPEGYSVSREKKERFSLILESASTNQTSMYLCASTLRGGARQYFGPGTRLTVT.

In the case of this clonotype: A far larger clone is just one base off, so this is likely a read error. The chain combines TRBV6-2 or TRBV6-3 with TRBJ1-5, with no clear D. Germline CDR1 MNHEY, CDR2 SVGEGT. This CDR3 comprises 13 residues. The V end lost 2 bases, the J end lost 3 bases, and 5 bases lay between the germline ends. This chain's CDR3 is CASSYRVNQPQHF. CDR3 nucleotides: TGTGCCAGCAGTTACAGGGTCAATCAGCCCCAGCATTTT.

Comments on this clonotype: A far larger clone lies a single base away; this is likely a read error. The chain uses TRBV7-9 and TRBJ2-7; maybe TRBD2 (6 bases). The CDR3 runs to 12 residues. The germline V gene encodes CDR1 SEHNR and CDR2 FQNEAQ (reference sequence). The CDR3 region has the DNA TGTGCCAACAGCTTACCGGGGGACGAGCAGTACTTC. Its translation is CANSLPGDEQYF.

Ten or more counts support this clonotype. The rearrangement joins TRBV18 to TRBJ2-5; perhaps TRBD2 as D (6 bases). V was trimmed by 0 bases and J by 4 bases, leaving 9 bases between them. This CDR3 is 14 amino acids long. The germline V gene encodes CDR1 KGHSH and CDR2 LQKENI. The CDR3 is CASSPPMGGETQYF. CDR3 nucleotides: TGTGCCAGCTCACCACCGATGGGAGGAGAGACCCAGTACTTC.

This clonotype was recorded many times. This chain links TRBV27 with TRBJ2-1; D gene unclear. Germline V gene data show CDR1 as MNHEY and CDR2 as SMNVEV (reference sequence). The CDR3 runs 14 residues. V shed 5 bases and J shed 1 base, with 9 bases lying between them. The CDR3: CASSPARSYNEQFF. CDR3 bases: TGTGCCAGCAGTCCGGCCAGATCCTACAATGAGCAGTTCTTC.

The rearrangement joins TRBV6-1 to TRBJ1-1; D possibly corresponds to TRBD1 (6 bases). CDR1 and CDR2 (germline): MNHNS, SASEGT. V dropped 4 bases and J dropped 2 bases, with 14 bases sitting between them. The CDR3 is 15 amino acids. CDR3: CASSGTANENTEAFF. The CDR3 DNA follows: TGTGCCAGCAGTGGGACAGCTAATGAAAACACTGAAGCTTTCTTT.

This clonotype was counted between two and nine times. The chain combines TRBV19 with TRBJ2-3; D possibly matches TRBD1 or TRBD2 (7 bases each). Trimming left V 3 bases short and J 3 bases short, with 19 bases between. CDR3 size: 17 residues. Germline V gene lookup returns CDR1 LNHDA and CDR2 SQIVND (reference sequence). CDR3 region: CASSMAGGGSRTDTQYF. CDR3 coding DNA: TGTGCCAGTAGTATGGCAGGGGGGGGGAGCCGGACAGATACGCAGTATTTT.

This clonotype was seen ten or more times. This chain uses TRBV7-8 with TRBJ2-3, with 11 bases lining up with TRBD1. The CDR3 runs 15 residues. The V gene end was trimmed by 5 bases and the J gene end by 5 bases; junction bases not matched to a gene: 6. The germline CDR1 and CDR2 sequences are SGHVS and FQNEAQ. The CDR3 loop reads CASSPWTGGRDTQYF. The CDR3 coding sequence is TGTGCCAGCAGCCCCTGGACAGGGGGCAGAGATACGCAGTATTTT.

The V gene is TRBV5-1, the J gene TRBJ2-7; perhaps TRBD1 as D (6 bases). Trimming pared 0 bases from V and 0 bases from J, leaving 10 bases between. CDR1 and CDR2 from the germline V gene are SGHRS and YFSETQ. The CDR3 length is 15 residues. The CDR3 coding sequence is TGCGCCAGCAGCTTGGTGGCAGGGGACTCCTACGAGCAGTACTTC. This gives the protein CASSLVAGDSYEQYF. The full variable domain, completed using reference TRBV5-1 and TRBJ2-7, is KAGVTQTPRYLIKTRGQQVTLSCSPISGHRSVSWYQQTPGQGLQFLFEYFSETQRNKGNFPGRFSGRQFSNSRSEMNVSTLELGDSALYLCASSLVAGDSYEQYFGPGTRLTVT.

This clonotype was counted at least ten times. This chain uses TRBV6-5 with TRBJ2-1; TRBD2 aligns across 11 bases. Looked up from germline, CDR1 is MNHEY and CDR2 is SVGAGI. CDR3 size: 15 residues. With 1 base clipped from V and 10 bases from J, the junction kept 6 bases outside the gene matches. CDR3 nucleotide sequence: TGTGCCAGCAGTTACTGGGTAGCGGGAGGGCCGGAGCAGTTCTTC. Protein product: CASSYWVAGGPEQFF.

The V and J genes are TRBV29-1 and TRBJ2-1; 8 nucleotides match TRBD2. The germline V gene has CDR1 SQVTM and CDR2 ANQGSEA. This CDR3 spans 12 amino acids. With 5 bases clipped from V and 8 bases from J, the junction kept 5 bases outside the gene matches. CDR3 in DNA: TGCAGCGTTCGCGGGAGGTATGATGAGCAGTTCTTC. As protein: CSVRGRYDEQFF.

This clonotype appeared many times. V and J are TRBV28 and TRBJ2-3, with 8 positions matching TRBD2. Germline V gene data show CDR1 as MDHEN and CDR2 as SYDVKM. V lost 4 bases to trimming and J lost 4 bases; unmatched junction nucleotides: 10. This CDR3 comprises 16 residues. CDR3 bases: TGTGCCAGCAGTTACTTGCGGGAGGACCCCCCAGATACGCAGTATTTT. This codes for CASSYLREDPPDTQYF.

The sample holds many counts of this clonotype. V is TRBV28 and J is TRBJ2-6; D might be TRBD1 or TRBD2, each matching 5 bases. The V and J ends lost 3 bases and 3 bases respectively, with 18 bases between them. From germline, CDR1 is MDHEN and CDR2 SYDVKM. This CDR3 is built from 18 residues. CDR3 sequence reads: CASSLGRRAEVGANVLTF. In DNA, the CDR3 is TGTGCCAGCAGTTTGGGGCGTAGGGCGGAGGTTGGGGCCAACGTCCTGACTTTC.

As to this clonotype: A far larger clone differs by one base, so this is likely a read error. Since no conserved phenylalanine or tryptophan closes the CDR3, a read error is the likely cause. The CDR3 spells CASSLREETQYS. The CDR3 DNA sequence: TGTGCCAGCAGCCTCAGGGAGGAGACCCAGTACTCC. The gene calls are TRBV7-9 and TRBJ2-1, with D perhaps TRBD1 or TRBD2 (5 bases each). TRBJ2-5 explains the end of the DNA better; the J call may be wrong. Germline loops: CDR1 SEHNR, CDR2 FQNEAQ (reference sequence). The length of the CDR3 is 12 residues.